This T cell receptor (beta chain) was sequenced in a study of human T cells and chemical hapten exposure. Overall study context: From small differences in pooled library volume came most of the variation in per-sample TCR yields.

Study-wide findings and caveats: Alopecia in the donors means their immune response may deviate from healthy people's. Sensitizing to DPC left TCRs with a frequency above 1 in 1000 unaltered.

The time point is: pre-sensitization, week 0. Noted treatment: therapeutic diphenylcyclopropenone sensitization with weekly scalp DPC. V was clipped by 6 bases and J by 2 bases; unmatched bases: 2. The length of the CDR3 is 13 residues. In germline, CDR1 is KGHSH, CDR2 LQKENI. This clonotype was seen more than once but under ten times. What it binds is unknown. Using its own MiXCR run on the RACE reads, TCRdb lists one record per CDR3 protein. In the table there are more than 250,000 distinct CDR3 sequences, roughly 8.9% of which are singletons. V and J are TRBV18 and TRBJ1-1; 8 positions match TRBD1. The source material was whole blood, sampled in connection with sensitization to the hapten diphenylcyclopropenone (DPC). This TCR was recovered from a woman in her forties with alopecia areata. Some clones in this sample may be carry-over from other donors' samples. CDR3 residues: CASSRGRNTEAFF. The CDR3 region has the DNA TGTGCCAGCTCCAGGGGGCGAAACACTGAAGCTTTCTTT. Variable domain in full (rest from reference TRBV18 and TRBJ1-1): NAGVMQNPRHLVRRRGQEARLRCSPMKGHSHVYWYRQLPEEGLKFMVYLQKENIIDESGMPKERFSAEFPKEGPSILRIQQVVRGDSAAYFCASSRGRNTEAFFGQGTRLTVV.